A single sample gave rise to the 8 T cell receptor beta chains below, sequenced in a study of CD8+CD57+ T cells in acquired aplastic anemia (dated by TCRdb to the late 2010s). The patients picked for sequencing were ones in whom flow cytometry had shown an expansion of CD8+CD57+ cells. TCRdb records Illumina HiSeq 2000 as the sequencer. TCR beta VDJ combination and CDR3 sequence profiling used genomic DNA as the template. Using fastp at Q25 and MiXCR, TCRdb reprocessed the public reads and kept productive beta chains. One record per CDR3 amino acid sequence lists the most common genes and DNA. Within this sample are 150,000 to 200,000 distinct CDR3 sequences, with roughly 65% of them counted one time only. Approximately 40% of the sample is taken by the ten largest. Material for sequencing was sorted CD4+, CD8+, or CD8+CD57+ T cells (not recorded which) from PBMCs. All receptors derive from a human donor with aplastic anemia.

J is TRBJ2-4 and V is TRBV20-1, with 7 bases aligning to TRBD1. Trimming removed 5 bases from V and 8 bases from J; junction bases left unmatched: 6. The CDR3 runs 12 residues. The germline V gene has CDR1 DFQATT and CDR2 SNEGSKA (reference sequence). Here the CDR3 reads CSAGQAQDIQYF. The CDR3 DNA is TGCAGTGCTGGACAGGCCCAGGACATTCAGTACTTC.

This clonotype has a count of ten or more. The chain links TRBV7-3 to TRBJ2-3; 7 nucleotides align to TRBD2. The CDR3 is 15 amino acids. Germline V gene lookup returns CDR1 SGHTA and CDR2 FQGTGA. After removal of 2 bases from V and 0 bases from J, the junction contained 2 bases not matched to a gene. The CDR3 nucleotides read TGTGCCAGCAGCTTACGGGGAGGGAGCACAGATACGCAGTATTTT. This translates into CASSLRGGSTDTQYF.

Comments on this clonotype: The junction departs from germline at one end; a sequencing error may be responsible. The V gene is TRBV7-8, the J gene TRBJ1-6; D uncertain. The CDR3 has 14 amino acids. Per germline, CDR1 SGHVS and CDR2 FQNEAQ. The CDR3 reads CASSFKVDNSPLHF. CDR3 DNA sequence: TGTGCCAGTAGCTTTAAAGTGGATAATTCACCCCTCCACTTT.

This clonotype appeared many times. This chain connects TRBV6-1 to TRBJ2-7; D gene ambiguous. Germline CDR1 reads MNHNS; CDR2 reads SASEGT. This CDR3 spans 14 amino acids. V gave up 6 bases and J gave up 2 bases, with 14 bases separating them. In DNA, the CDR3 is TGTGCCAGCAGCCCAATGGTAGGTCCCTACGAGCAGTACTTC. It specifies CASSPMVGPYEQYF.

In regard to this clonotype: This clone may be a read error of a much larger clone one base away. This CDR3 is CASSYAEGTTGAFF. Here the CDR3 DNA reads TGTGCCAGCAGTTACGCCGAGGGTACCACTGGAGCTTTCTTT. The chain has TRBV10-3 and TRBJ1-1; D not resolved. The CDR3 totals 14 residues. The germline V gene has CDR1 ENHRY and CDR2 SYGVKD.

As regards this clonotype: It may be a read error: a sequence one base away is much more abundant. The chain combines TRBV6-5 with TRBJ2-7; TRBD1 matches at 9 bases. Germline V gene lookup returns CDR1 MNHEY and CDR2 SVGAGI. The CDR3 sequence is 14 residues long. CDR3: CASSMGQGYYDQYF. Here the CDR3 DNA reads TGTGCCAGCAGTATGGGACAGGGCTACTACGATCAGTACTTC.

Ten or more counts support this clonotype. J is TRBJ2-3 and V is TRBV5-1; D possibly uses TRBD1 or TRBD2 (5 bases each). Trimming pared 5 bases from V and 3 bases from J, leaving 10 bases between. Germline lookup yields CDR1 SGHRS and CDR2 YFSETQ. The CDR3 runs to 13 residues. CDR3 coding DNA: TGCGCCAGCAGACGGGACCTAACAGATACGCAGTATTTT. This codes for CASRRDLTDTQYF.

CDR3 in amino acids: CASSSDVGFQPQHF. Here the CDR3 DNA reads TGTGCCAGTAGTAGTGACGTCGGTTTTCAGCCCCAGCATTTT. The chain is built from TRBV19 and TRBJ1-5, with no clear D. The CDR3 consists of 14 residues. Looked up from germline, CDR1 is LNHDA and CDR2 is SQIVND (reference sequence). The ends were cut back, 4 bases at V and 6 bases at J, with 13 bases in the middle.